At least ten counts were recorded for the clone carrying this TCR beta chain. Germline loops: CDR1 SGHDT, CDR2 YYEEEE. The CDR3 totals 13 residues. The germline V and J ends were trimmed by 7 bases and 1 base, with 8 bases remaining between them. This sample is part of a study of patients and donors after allogeneic stem cell transplantation. One entry per CDR3 protein, called by TCRdb with MiXCR from the RT-PCR reads. The sample holds about 960,000 distinct CDR3 sequences, under 20% seen once. Source material: blood, either unsorted or a sorted T cell fraction (not recorded which). The sequence was obtained from a human donor who was either an allogeneic HSCT recipient or a stem cell or donor lymphocyte infusion donor (not recorded which). It is not recorded whose cells these are; they may come from a transplant donor. The rearrangement uses TRBV5-6 and TRBJ2-2; no firm D call. The CDR3 region has the DNA TGTGCCAGCTGCCGAGGGAACACCGGGGAGCTGTTTTTT. Translation: CASCRGNTGELFF.